This TCR beta chain was captured by sequencing in a study of blood T cell repertoires in COVID-19. The wider study: Material from acute and convalescent COVID-19 was sourced from the United States, Italy and Spain. From T cells, B-cell-depleted T cells, or PBMCs came the material, which was cDNA or gDNA.

Per the original methods: Amplification of reference gene primers was used by the study to estimate nucleated cell counts. Generated by immunoSEQ multiplex PCR, the TCRdb table keeps only in-frame clones and is missing some. That table supplies the V and J calls and clone size; D and trimming were determined from the DNA. Among about 110,000 clones listed, 88% were seen once. The source of this sequence is a human donor in a cohort sampled during active COVID-19. The sample taken for sequencing was peripheral blood.

CDR3 in DNA: TGTGCCCTTGGTACTAGCGGGTACCAAGAGACCCAGTACTTC. Translation: CALGTSGYQETQYF. This chain joins TRBV7-9 and TRBJ2-5; 9 nucleotides match TRBD2. The V segment lost 11 bases and the J segment 0 bases; nucleotides outside the gene matches: 7. Looked up from germline, CDR1 is SEHNR and CDR2 is FQNEAQ (reference sequence). CDR3 length: 14 amino acids.